This TCR beta chain is from a study of blood T cell repertoires in COVID-19. The overall study: The analysed material was cDNA or gDNA that came from T cells, B-cell-depleted T cells, or PBMCs.

Participants were aged about 18 to 95 years, lived in 20 to 25 US areas, and enrolled virtually. Before being deemed recovered, Cohort 3 donors had two negative PCRs, clearance, or symptom resolution. Germline-derived CDR1 and CDR2 are GTSNPN and SVGIG (reference sequence). Trimming took 8 bases from V and 2 from J; bases not matched to a gene: 1. The CDR3 runs to 12 residues. In the original processing: Scientists estimated how many nucleated cells there were by amplifying reference gene primers. Method: immunoSEQ multiplex PCR; TCRdb's copy keeps in-frame clones and lacks some. The V and J calls and clone size were taken over from that table, and D and trimming were inferred from the DNA. The sample carries under 200,000 clones, 75% to 90% recorded once.

The source is an older woman who had recovered from COVID-19. Sample: PBMCs or T cells enriched from blood (not recorded which). The chain links TRBV30 to TRBJ1-3, with 9 nucleotides matching TRBD1. This CDR3 reads CARQGAGNTIYF. The CDR3 bases are TGTGCCAGACAGGGGGCTGGAAACACCATATATTTT.